These T cell receptor beta chains were read from a single sample in a study of T cell responses to AZD1222 COVID-19 vaccine. The assay was immunoSEQ multiplex PCR, and TCRdb's table has in-frame clones only and misses some. The sample contains 100,000 to 150,000 clones, approximately 90% of which appear only once. The sample in question was peripheral blood, obtained 28 days after the second AZD1222 dose. Receptor source: an adult who received the AZD1222 COVID-19 vaccine. The CDR3 runs from the conserved cysteine through the conserved F or W. A D gene is named only where the DNA matches it firmly. Part of the rows lack a size; the others show once, few, many or a class for expanded clones.

TRBJ2-1	15	-	-	TRBV9	TGTGCCAGCAGCGTGGACAGCGGATCTAACGATGAGCAGTTCTTC	CASSVDSGSNDEQFF
TRBJ2-3	13	-	-	TRBV13	TGTGCCAGCAGGATCAACGTATTTAATACGCAGTATTTT	CASRINVFNTQYF
TRBJ1-6	14	-	-	TRBV5-6	TGTGCCAGCAGCTTGGCAGGAGCTAATTCACCCCTCCACTTT	CASSLAGANSPLHF
TRBJ2-3	13	-	-	TRBV5-6	TGTGCCAGCAGCTTAGTACGAGGAGATACGCAGTATTTT	CASSLVRGDTQYF
TRBJ2-7	17	-	-	TRBV28	TGTGCCAGCAGTTTGTGGACTACCGAATCTCTACCCTACGAGCAGTACTTC	CASSLWTTESLPYEQYF
TRBJ2-5	14	-	-	TRBV5-5	TGTGCCAGCAGCATACGACTAGACCAAGAGACCCAGTACTTC	CASSIRLDQETQYF
TRBJ2-2	16	-	-	TRBV4-2	TGTGCCAGCAGCCAAGAGCACGTCGCGAACACCGGGGAGCTGTTTTTT	CASSQEHVANTGELFF
TRBJ1-4	15	-	-	TRBV5-4	TGTGCCAGCAGCTTGACGGGGGCCCTTAATGAAAAACTGTTTTTT	CASSLTGALNEKLFF
TRBJ1-4	13	-	-	TRBV18	TGTGCCAGCTCACCAGGGGTGGATGAAAAACTGTTTTTT	CASSPGVDEKLFF
TRBJ1-5	12	-	-	TRBV7-2	TGTGCCAGCAGCTTACTTGGTCAGCCCCAGCATTTT	CASSLLGQPQHF
TRBJ2-2	16	-	TRBD2	TRBV15	TGTGCCACCAGCAGGTCGGTGGCGGGAGGGTCCGGGGAGCTGTTTTTT	CATSRSVAGGSGELFF
TRBJ1-6	18	-	-	TRBV18	TGTGCCAGCTCACCACTCGGACGGGTCAGCTCCTATAATTCACCCCTCCACTTT	CASSPLGRVSSYNSPLHF
TRBJ1-2	12	-	-	TRBV12-3/TRBV12-4	TGTGCCAGCAGTCTGGGATCTGGCGGCTACACCTTC	CASSLGSGGYTF
TRBJ2-7	18	few	-	TRBV21-1	TGTGCCAGCAGCCCCTTCCGATGTGAGCGGGAGGGCCGGGAGGAGCAGTACTTC	CASSPFRCEREGREEQYF
TRBJ2-7	14	-	TRBD2	TRBV18	TGTGCCAGCTCACCACAGCGGGGGGGTTACGAGCAGTACTTC	CASSPQRGGYEQYF
TRBJ2-1	14	-	-	TRBV19	TGTGCCACCTCCAGGGTACTTCACGGCAATGAGCAGTTCTTC	CATSRVLHGNEQFF
TRBJ1-1	13	-	TRBD1	TRBV7-3	TGTGCCAGCAGCTTCACAGGGGACACTGAAGCTTTCTTT	CASSFTGDTEAFF
TRBJ2-3	14	-	-	TRBV27	TGTGCCAGCATGATGGGCGCAGGTAGTGATACGCAGTATTTT	CASMMGAGSDTQYF
TRBJ1-6	14	-	-	TRBV5-1	TGCGCCAGCAGCCACGGGGACAAAAATTCACCCCTCCACTTT	CASSHGDKNSPLHF
TRBJ1-1	11	-	-	TRBV20-1	TGCAGTGCTAAGGTGAACACTGAAGCTTTCTTT	CSAKVNTEAFF
TRBJ2-7	13	-	-	TRBV6-6	TGTGCCAGCAAACAGGGGAGGACCTACGAGCAGTACTTC	CASKQGRTYEQYF
TRBJ2-5	16	-	-	TRBV12-5	TGTGCTAGTGCGGGTGCGGGCTCCCCTCTTTTAAAGACCCAGTACTTC	CASAGAGSPLLKTQYF
TRBJ1-2	12	-	-	TRBV2	TGTGCCAGCAGGCGCTACAGGGATGGCTACACCTTC	CASRRYRDGYTF
TRBJ1-5	13	once	-	TRBV2	TGTGCCAGCAGTGGAACGAACAATCAGCCCCAGCATTTT	CASSGTNNQPQHF
TRBJ1-5	17	-	-	TRBV5-1	TGCGCCAGCAGCTTGGCACCGACAGGCGGTGGCAATCAGCCCCAGCATTTT	CASSLAPTGGGNQPQHF
TRBJ1-1	15	-	-	TRBV3-1/TRBV3-2	TGTGCCAGCAGCCAATGGTGGGGCCAGAACACTGAAGCTTTCTTT	CASSQWWGQNTEAFF
TRBJ1-3	14	once	-	TRBV30	TGTGCCTGGAGCACAGGGTCGAACTGGAACACCATATATTTT	CAWSTGSNWNTIYF
TRBJ2-3	15	-	-	TRBV9	TGTGCCAGCAGTCTTCGCTTCGCAGGGTTAACTACGCAGTATTTT	CASSLRFAGLTTQYF
TRBJ1-2	14	-	TRBD1	TRBV7-3	TGTGCCAGCAGCCGTGGACAGGGGGGAAGAGGCTACACCTTC	CASSRGQGGRGYTF
TRBJ2-7	16	-	TRBD2	TRBV27	TGTGCCAGCAGTTTATTATTAGCGGGAGGGCCGTACGAGCAGTACTTC	CASSLLLAGGPYEQYF
TRBJ2-1	13	once	-	TRBV5-4	TGTGCCAGCACCCCCCTCGGGGGCAGGGAGCAGTTCTTC	CASTPLGGREQFF
TRBJ2-1	16	-	-	TRBV19	TGTGCCAGTAGTATAGCCGTGAGGGCCCCAGTTACTGAGCAGTTCTTC	CASSIAVRAPVTEQFF
TRBJ1-5	16	-	-	TRBV28	TGTGCCAGCAGTCCCGAACGTTGGGGTAATAGACAGCCCCAGCATTTT	CASSPERWGNRQPQHF
TRBJ1-5	15	-	TRBD1	TRBV19	TGTGCCAGTAAGACAGGGAGGTTGCTCAATCAGCCCCAGCATTTT	CASKTGRLLNQPQHF
TRBJ2-7	13	-	-	TRBV7-8	TGTGCCAGCAGCTTAATTTACGGGCACGAGCAGTACTTC	CASSLIYGHEQYF
TRBJ1-2	12	-	-	TRBV6-5	TGTGCCAGCAGTACCTGGGACACCCCCTACACCTTC	CASSTWDTPYTF
TRBJ2-2	15	-	TRBD1	TRBV5-1	TGCGCCAGCAGCTTATCACAGGGGACCCCCGGGGAGCTGTTTTTT	CASSLSQGTPGELFF
TRBJ2-7	13	-	-	TRBV28	TGTGCCGGATCAAACAGGGACTCCTACGAGCAGTACTTC	CAGSNRDSYEQYF
TRBJ1-1	16	-	-	TRBV29-1	TGCAGCGTTGAAGATCTTTCGACAGACATGAACACTGAAGCTTTCTTT	CSVEDLSTDMNTEAFF
TRBJ2-2	15	-	-	TRBV5-1	TGCGCCAGCAGCCAGGGACACGATAACACCGGGGAGCTGTTTTTT	CASSQGHDNTGELFF
TRBJ1-2	13	-	-	TRBV7-9	TGTGCCAGCGGGGTCGGTCAGTATGAAGGCTACACCTTC	CASGVGQYEGYTF